This T cell receptor (beta chain) originates from a study of T cell repertoires in cytomegalovirus infection. TCRdb passed the reads through MiXCR, listing each CDR3 protein once. This table holds around 330,000 distinct CDR3 sequences, roughly 16% found once. CDR3 length equals 13 residues. The germline V and J ends were trimmed by 2 bases and 1 base, with 5 bases remaining between them. Looked up from germline, CDR1 is LGHDT and CDR2 is YNNKEL (reference sequence). This TCR was recovered from a human donor in good health (CMV status not recorded). Some clones in this sample may be carry-over from other donors' samples. The material sequenced was PBMCs. The rearrangement links TRBV3-1 to TRBJ1-1; D is ambiguous. CDR3 protein: CASSQWGNTEAFF. The CDR3 region has the DNA TGTGCCAGCAGCCAATGGGGGAACACTGAAGCTTTCTTT. Looking up the rest from reference TRBV3-1 and TRBJ1-1 gives the full variable domain: DTAVSQTPKYLVTQMGNDKSIKCEQNLGHDTMYWYKQDSKKFLKIMFSYNNKELIINETVPNRFSPKSPDKAHLNLHINSLELGDSAVYFCASSQWGNTEAFFGQGTRLTVV.